This record looks at one TCR beta chain sequence and its context. Its antigen is still unknown. A universal primer site was incorporated via template switching, and the cDNA contained unique molecular identifiers. TCRdb processed the 5' RACE reads anew with MiXCR; each CDR3 protein has one entry. This table has 350,000 to 450,000 distinct CDR3 sequences, less than 20% appearing once. The germline V gene has CDR1 SGHRS and CDR2 YFSETQ. This CDR3 contains 15 residues. Trimming pared 7 bases from V and 0 bases from J, leaving 17 bases between. This record comes from a study of identical twins. The study's findings and limits: Zero-insertion results could be subject to partial confounding by invariant MAIT and iNKT cells. Models predicted less out-of-frame TCR alpha sharing in monozygotic twins than was found. Sequences that were out-of-frame, alpha and twin-shared displayed an excess of low generation probability.

Material for sequencing was naive T cells sorted from blood. This TCR came from a man aged 50-59 years in good health. The rearrangement joins TRBV5-1 to TRBJ2-7; weak D call: TRBD1 (6 bases). The DNA of the CDR3 is TGCGCCAGCCGGACATCCGGGACATACTCCTACGAGCAGTACTTC. As protein: CASRTSGTYSYEQYF.